This T cell receptor beta chain was documented in a study of T cell repertoires in cytomegalovirus infection. Looking at the study overall: Well-studied HLA-B-restricted CMV epitopes were used in the study alongside recently identified HLA-C-restricted ones. Matching HLA type and CMV infection were both indicated by public TCR beta signatures.

Broader study findings: The cumulative frequency of public TCR beta families distinguished individuals who carried CMV together with the relevant HLA. Dominating the ex vivo response were TCR beta clonotypes that were CMV-specific and HLA-C-restricted.

CDR1 is LNHDA and CDR2 is SQIVND in the germline V gene (reference sequence). V was trimmed by 7 bases and J by 1 base, leaving 13 bases between them. The CDR3 is 14 amino acids. Of note for this clonotype: Antigen: not known.

Each CDR3 protein is one row after TCRdb ran MiXCR on the reads. Among roughly 500,000 distinct CDR3 sequences, 30% to 40% were seen once, and the ten largest hold roughly 16%. This specimen consisted of cultured PBMCs, obtained from culture after CMV antigen stimulation. This receptor was taken from a human donor in good health (CMV status not recorded). Some clones in this sample may be carry-over from other donors' samples. V is TRBV19 and J is TRBJ1-1; D unresolved. In nucleotides, the CDR3 is TGTGCCAGTAAGGACTTTTCTCGGAACACTGAAGCTTTCTTT. It yields the protein CASKDFSRNTEAFF.